A single sample is the source of the 31 T cell receptor beta chains below, sequenced in a study of blood T cell repertoires in COVID-19. The protocol was immunoSEQ multiplex PCR, while the TCRdb copy is restricted to in-frame clones and leaves out a portion. There are 300,000 to 400,000 clones in the sample; 80% to 90% occur only once, and 1% lies in the top ten. Sequencing was carried out using peripheral blood. The receptors here all came from a man aged 50 to 59 with active or convalescent COVID-19.

The rearrangement joins TRBV15 to TRBJ2-1; 10 bases are shared with TRBD2. Unmatched junction bases numbered 4, after V lost 0 bases and J lost 8 bases. Per germline, CDR1 LNHNV and CDR2 YYDKDF (reference sequence). The CDR3 length is 15 residues. The CDR3 nucleotides read TGTGCCACCAGCAGAGATCTAGCGGGAGATCATGAGCAGTTCTTC. As protein: CATSRDLAGDHEQFF.

This clone has only a few counts. The chain links TRBV19 to TRBJ1-2; D is perhaps TRBD1 (5 bases). The CDR3 extends over 15 amino acids. Germline CDR1 and CDR2: LNHDA and SQIVND (reference sequence). Trimming stripped 6 bases from V and 6 bases from J, with 20 bases between. The CDR3, as DNA: TGTGCCAGTAGCCCTGACAGCCTTTCCTCGGATGGCTACACCTTC. Protein: CASSPDSLSSDGYTF.

This chain uses TRBV15 with TRBJ2-5; D unresolved. CDR3 length equals 17 residues. Trimming pared 0 bases from V and 8 bases from J, leaving 22 bases between. CDR1 LNHNV and CDR2 YYDKDF come from the germline V gene (reference sequence). As DNA, the CDR3 is TGTGCCACCAGCAGAGACGCGATGGGCTCACCCAGAGCTACCCAGTACTTC. The encoded protein is CATSRDAMGSPRATQYF. The complete variable domain, with remaining parts taken from reference TRBV15 and TRBJ2-5, reads DAMVIQNPRYQVTQFGKPVTLSCSQTLNHNVMYWYQQKSSQAPKLLFHYYDKDFNNEADTPDNFQSRRPNTSFCFLDIRSPGLGDTAMYLCATSRDAMGSPRATQYFGPGTRLLVL.

The chain carries TRBV7-2 and TRBJ1-1, with 8 bases matching TRBD1. The CDR3 is 18 residues long. Per germline, CDR1 SGHTA and CDR2 FQGNSA. After removal of 5 bases from V and 0 bases from J, the junction contained 14 bases not matched to a gene. CDR3 region: CASSHLRQGRIMNTEAFF. DNA for the CDR3: TGTGCCAGCAGCCATCTAAGACAGGGGCGTATCATGAACACTGAAGCTTTCTTT. The entire variable domain, with the rest obtained from reference TRBV7-2 and TRBJ1-1, is as follows: GAGVSQSPSNKVTEKGKDVELRCDPISGHTALYWYRQSLGQGLEFLIYFQGNSAPDKSGLPSDRFSAERTGGSVSTLTIQRTQQEDSAVYLCASSHLRQGRIMNTEAFFGQGTRLTVV.

This sequence joins TRBV19 and TRBJ2-7; 9 bases are a match to TRBD1. After removal of 11 bases from V and 5 bases from J, the junction contained 10 bases not matched to a gene. This CDR3 is built from 13 residues. Germline values: CDR1 LNHDA, CDR2 SQIVND (reference sequence). CDR3 DNA: TGTGCCGGAGGGACAGGGTGGTTCAACGAGCAGTACTTC. Translation: CAGGTGWFNEQYF. Drawing the rest from reference TRBV19 and TRBJ2-7, the complete variable domain is DGGITQSPKYLFRKEGQNVTLSCEQNLNHDAMYWYRQDPGQGLRLIYYSQIVNDFQKGDIAEGYSVSREKKESFPLTVTSAQKNPTAFYLCAGGTGWFNEQYFGPGTRLTVT.

The chain combines TRBV18 with TRBJ2-5; D not resolved. In germline, CDR1 is KGHSH, CDR2 LQKENI. The CDR3 contains 13 residues. Trimming took 3 bases from V and 3 from J, leaving 8 bases between them. CDR3 residues: CASSPQEKETQYF. The CDR3 nucleotides read TGTGCCAGCTCACCTCAAGAGAAAGAGACCCAGTACTTC.

The J gene is TRBJ2-1, the V gene TRBV7-2; 13 bases align to TRBD2. Germline V lookup: CDR1 SGHTA, CDR2 FQGNSA. V shed 5 bases and J 0 bases; nucleotides not matched to a gene: 1. The CDR3 totals 16 residues. The CDR3 sequence: CASSRTSGSSYNEQFF. The CDR3 nucleotides are TGTGCCAGCAGCCGGACTAGCGGGAGCTCCTACAATGAGCAGTTCTTC.

The chain has TRBV28 and TRBJ1-6, with TRBD1 identical over 7 bases. With V trimmed by 6 bases and J by 4 bases, 9 bases remained unmatched. The CDR3 contains 16 residues. Per the germline V gene, CDR1 is MDHEN and CDR2 is SYDVKM. CDR3 nucleotide sequence: TGTGCCAGCAGCGAACCGGGACAGCGATATAATTCACCCCTCCACTTT. The encoded protein is CASSEPGQRYNSPLHF.

This clone has just a few counts. The gene calls are TRBV30 and TRBJ1-1; D unclear. The CDR3 has 14 residues. Germline CDR1 reads GTSNPN; CDR2 reads SVGIG (reference sequence). V lost 2 bases to trimming and J lost 6 bases, with 16 bases between them. The DNA of the CDR3 is TGTGCCTGGAGTTCGGGATATTTGAGCGCTGAAGCTTTCTTT. Protein: CAWSSGYLSAEAFF. The full variable domain, its missing parts supplied by reference TRBV30 and TRBJ1-1, is SQTIHQWPATLVQPVGSPLSLECTVEGTSNPNLYWYRQAAGRGLQLLFYSVGIGQISSEVPQNLSASRPQDRQFILSSKKLLLSDSGFYLCAWSSGYLSAEAFFGQGTRLTVV.

The V gene is TRBV19, the J gene TRBJ2-7, with D maybe TRBD2 (6 bases). This CDR3 region has 13 residues. V dropped 4 bases and J dropped 0 bases, with 7 bases sitting between them. Germline CDR1 and CDR2: LNHDA and SQIVND (reference sequence). This CDR3 reads CASSKEGSYEQYF. The CDR3 coding sequence is TGTGCCAGTAGTAAGGAGGGCTCCTACGAGCAGTACTTC. Full variable domain (remainder filled in from reference TRBV19 and TRBJ2-7): DGGITQSPKYLFRKEGQNVTLSCEQNLNHDAMYWYRQDPGQGLRLIYYSQIVNDFQKGDIAEGYSVSREKKESFPLTVTSAQKNPTAFYLCASSKEGSYEQYFGPGTRLTVT.

V is TRBV4-3 and J is TRBJ1-1, with 7 bases that match TRBD1. Germline V gene lookup returns CDR1 LGHNA and CDR2 YSLEER. The CDR3 has 12 residues. V was pared by 3 bases and J by 11 bases, with 6 bases of the junction left unmatched. CDR3 coding DNA: TGCGCCAGCAGCCAGACAGGGTTGGAGGCTTTCTTT. It translates to CASSQTGLEAFF.

The rearrangement uses TRBV7-3 and TRBJ2-1; 11 bases agree with TRBD2. CDR3 length: 14 residues. Unmatched junction bases numbered 1, after V lost 2 bases and J lost 7 bases. Germline CDR1 SGHTA, CDR2 FQGTGA. In DNA form, the CDR3 reads TGTGCCAGCAGCTTAGGGACTAGCGGAAATGAGCAGTTCTTC. This translates into CASSLGTSGNEQFF.

This chain links TRBV7-6 with TRBJ2-5, with D maybe TRBD2 (5 bases). Germline V gene lookup returns CDR1 SGHVS and CDR2 FNYEAQ. This CDR3 region has 15 residues. Trimming removed 2 bases from V and 2 bases from J, with 12 bases in between. The CDR3 loop reads CASSLKERSQETQYF. CDR3 coding DNA: TGTGCCAGCAGCTTAAAAGAGCGGTCTCAAGAGACCCAGTACTTC.

The rearrangement joins TRBV7-2 to TRBJ1-2; D is uncertain. V dropped 7 bases and J dropped 7 bases, with 16 bases sitting between them. Germline values: CDR1 SGHTA, CDR2 FQGNSA. The CDR3 consists of 13 residues. CDR3 residues: CASTPRRGSGYTF. Here the CDR3 DNA reads TGTGCCAGCACCCCGAGGAGAGGGAGTGGCTACACCTTC.

This chain uses TRBV11-2 with TRBJ1-1, with 7 bases matching TRBD1. Trimming took 3 bases from V and 1 from J; bases not matched to a gene: 2. CDR3 length: 14 residues. Germline CDR1 and CDR2: SGHAT and FQNNGV. The chain's CDR3 is CASSFQGGNTEAFF. CDR3 DNA sequence: TGTGCCAGCAGCTTCCAGGGGGGGAACACTGAAGCTTTCTTT. Together with reference TRBV11-2 and TRBJ1-1, the CDR3 gives the full variable domain: EAGVAQSPRYKIIEKRQSVAFWCNPISGHATLYWYQQILGQGPKLLIQFQNNGVVDDSQLPKDRFSAERLKGVDSTLKIQPAKLEDSAVYLCASSFQGGNTEAFFGQGTRLTVV.

The gene calls are TRBV6-5 and TRBJ1-1; D not certain. Germline-derived CDR1 and CDR2 are MNHEY and SVGAGI. V shed 4 bases and J shed 5 bases, with 8 bases lying between them. The CDR3 has 12 residues. The CDR3 DNA follows: TGTGCCAGCAGTTCCGAGTGGACTGAAGCTTTCTTT. Translation gives CASSSEWTEAFF.

The chain joins TRBV30 to TRBJ1-3, with D perhaps TRBD1 (5 bases). The germline gives CDR1 GTSNPN, CDR2 SVGIG (reference sequence). The CDR3 runs to 14 residues. Trimming left V 3 bases short and J 10 bases short, with 19 bases between. The CDR3 DNA is TGTGCCTGGAGCGCCGGGCGGGGCACGGGGACCATATATTTT. Translation gives CAWSAGRGTGTIYF.

This rearrangement joins TRBV7-9 to TRBJ2-7; the match to TRBD2 covers 7 bases. The junction had 10 bases not matched to a gene; V was cut back by 4 bases and J by 4 bases. Looked up from germline, CDR1 is SEHNR and CDR2 is FQNEAQ (reference sequence). The CDR3 runs 15 residues. DNA for the CDR3: TGTGCCAGCAGCTCAACGGGAGGCCGGGTATACGAGCAGTACTTC. It codes for CASSSTGGRVYEQYF.

V and J are TRBV28 and TRBJ2-6; D perhaps matches TRBD1 (7 bases). The CDR3 spans 18 residues. The germline V gene encodes CDR1 MDHEN and CDR2 SYDVKM. V was pared by 5 bases and J by 0 bases, with 17 bases between. CDR3: CASSIRQGLSSGANVLTF. In DNA, the CDR3 is TGTGCCAGCAGTATCCGACAGGGACTGAGCTCTGGGGCCAACGTCCTGACTTTC.

The chain combines TRBV28 with TRBJ1-1; D remains unclear. Germline loops: CDR1 MDHEN, CDR2 SYDVKM. The CDR3 covers 11 residues. The germline V and J ends were trimmed by 6 bases and 10 bases, with 12 bases remaining between them. The CDR3 nucleotides are TGTGCCAGCAGCGTCTCGAGAGGAGCTTTCTTT. It specifies CASSVSRGAFF.

V usage is TRBV28 and J usage is TRBJ1-4, with 7 bases that match TRBD1. From germline, CDR1 is MDHEN and CDR2 SYDVKM. The CDR3 totals 18 residues. V shed 1 base, J shed 1 base, and the junction held 9 bases outside the gene matches. The CDR3 DNA reads TGTGCCAGCAGTTTATCCCCCCACTACAGGGGAACTAATGAAAAACTGTTTTTT. Encoded protein: CASSLSPHYRGTNEKLFF.

The chain recombines TRBV20-1 with TRBJ1-1; 8 nucleotides align to TRBD1. The CDR3 has 17 residues. Germline loops: CDR1 DFQATT, CDR2 SNEGSKA (reference sequence). The V gene end was trimmed by 3 bases and the J gene end by 4 bases; junction bases not matched to a gene: 16. The CDR3: CSASPLGQGEGSTEAFF. The CDR3 region has the DNA TGCAGTGCTAGTCCCCTCGGACAGGGAGAGGGAAGCACTGAAGCTTTCTTT.

This rearrangement joins TRBV5-6 to TRBJ1-1; no clear D gene. The CDR3 spans 16 residues. The V end lost 0 bases, the J end lost 10 bases, and 22 bases lay between the germline ends. Germline V gene lookup returns CDR1 SGHDT and CDR2 YYEEEE. The CDR3 nucleotides are TGTGCCAGCAGCTTGGTACCGGCCGGGAACGTTTATGGAGCTTTCTTT. Translating gives CASSLVPAGNVYGAFF.

This sequence joins TRBV2 and TRBJ1-6; no firm D call. The V gene lost 7 bases and the J gene lost 0 bases, with 10 bases spanning the gap. The CDR3 loop spans 15 amino acids. Looked up from germline, CDR1 is SNHLY and CDR2 is FYNNEI. The CDR3 reads CASKDESSYNSPLHF. The CDR3 region has the DNA TGTGCCAGCAAAGATGAGAGCTCCTATAATTCACCCCTCCACTTT.

V is TRBV4-3 and J is TRBJ2-5; 9 bases are shared with TRBD2. Trimming at V came to 0 bases and at J to 4 bases, leaving 15 bases not matched to a gene. This CDR3 comprises 19 residues. Germline-derived CDR1 and CDR2 are LGHNA and YSLEER. CDR3 sequence reads: CASSQEPRTGGGVRETQYF. The CDR3, as DNA: TGCGCCAGCAGCCAAGAACCTCGTACGGGCGGGGGGGTGAGAGAGACCCAGTACTTC.

J is TRBJ1-2 and V is TRBV19; the D gene is possibly TRBD1 (6 bases). The CDR3 is made up of 16 amino acids. Between the trimmed V and J ends, which lost 3 bases and 0 bases, there was a span of 14 bases. Germline values: CDR1 LNHDA, CDR2 SQIVND (reference sequence). In nucleotides, the CDR3 is TGTGCCAGTAGTATGCCGGGACAAAAAGCTAACTATGGCTACACCTTC. Translating it yields CASSMPGQKANYGYTF.

This chain links TRBV10-3 with TRBJ2-5; the D is unclear. Trimming pared 0 bases from V and 3 bases from J, leaving 8 bases between. The germline CDR1 and CDR2 sequences are ENHRY and SYGVKD. The CDR3 covers 14 residues. DNA for the CDR3: TGTGCCATCAGTGAGTCAGGCGGAGAAGAGACCCAGTACTTC. Its protein is CAISESGGEETQYF.

In its sample, this clone was seen a few times. The chain uses TRBV15 and TRBJ2-1, with 11 bases lining up with TRBD1. Trimming at V came to 1 base and at J to 0 bases, leaving 14 bases not matched to a gene. CDR1 and CDR2 (germline): LNHNV, YYDKDF (reference sequence). The CDR3 totals 21 residues. The DNA of the CDR3 is TGTGCCACCAGCAGAGGAGGGAGCGGGACAGGGGGTTTCAGCTCCTACAATGAGCAGTTCTTC. Translated, it gives CATSRGGSGTGGFSSYNEQFF.

The V gene is TRBV7-8, the J gene TRBJ2-1, with D tentatively TRBD1 (7 bases). The CDR3 sequence is 15 residues long. Germline lookup yields CDR1 SGHVS and CDR2 FQNEAQ. V was shortened by 1 base and J by 7 bases, with 14 bases between the two germline ends. CDR3 in DNA: TGTGCCAGCAGCTTAGTAGGAGGGGGCAGGAATGAGCAGTTCTTC. It specifies CASSLVGGGRNEQFF.

This sequence joins TRBV5-1 and TRBJ2-7; the match to TRBD2 covers 10 bases. With V trimmed by 0 bases and J by 6 bases, 9 bases remained unmatched. Germline loops: CDR1 SGHRS, CDR2 YFSETQ. The CDR3 extends over 16 amino acids. The CDR3: CASSLGTSGPFIEQYF. Written as DNA, the CDR3 is TGCGCCAGCAGCTTGGGGACTAGCGGCCCTTTTATCGAGCAGTACTTC.

This chain connects TRBV27 to TRBJ2-3; TRBD2 aligns across 7 bases. Germline CDR1 and CDR2: MNHEY and SMNVEV (reference sequence). The CDR3 is made up of 15 amino acids. The V segment lost 4 bases and the J segment 4 bases; nucleotides outside the gene matches: 8. CDR3 coding DNA: TGTGCCAGCAGTTCGCGGGGGTTAGTTTCAGATACGCAGTATTTT. It yields the protein CASSSRGLVSDTQYF.